The entry below describes one T cell receptor (beta chain). Its antigen is currently unknown. Assay used: immunoSEQ multiplex PCR; TCRdb lists only in-frame clones, some missing. The table has millions of clones, 90% to 95% seen once; the top ten hold about 0.13%. The V end was cut by 4 bases, the J end by 0 bases, with 13 bases between. The CDR3 extends over 16 amino acids. Germline V gene sequence: CDR1 PRHDT, CDR2 FYEKMQ (reference sequence). The record originates from a study of shared clonotypes between healthy human individuals. Looking at the study overall: There were three CD4 naive, three CD4 memory, two CD8 naive and one CD8 memory plates per donor. The study, taken as a whole, reports: Shared across four donors were around 5% of the naive CD4 clonotypes. A generally larger estimated richness was seen in naive subsets than in memory subsets. Tissues were not sampled, only blood, and their repertoires likely differ.

The clonotype originates from a man aged 18 to 29 in good health. The genes are TRBV13 and TRBJ2-1; D unresolved. The material sequenced was naive CD4+ T cells sorted from blood. Stated subset: CD45RA+ positively selected. The CDR3 bases are TGTGCCAGCAGCTCCCTCCGATCCAGCTCCTACAATGAGCAGTTCTTC. Translating gives CASSSLRSSSYNEQFF.